This T cell receptor (beta chain) is from a study of early T cells in non-severe SARS-CoV-2 infection. The wider study: With bulk RNA from unsorted whole blood as input, sequencing yielded unpaired chains. Study-wide findings and caveats: Lookups in VDJdb leaned toward anti-spike CD8 responses and missed private and CD4 specificities.

This clonotype was counted only a few times. Antigen: not known. Individual cDNA molecules were tagged with unique molecular identifiers. TCRdb called the 5' RACE reads again in MiXCR, with one record for every CDR3 protein. Among fewer than 80,000 distinct CDR3 sequences, 7% to 9.5% were seen once, and the ten largest hold 13%. The receptor was derived from an adult who was a healthcare worker with PCR-confirmed SARS-CoV-2 infection or an uninfected control (not recorded which). The input for sequencing was whole blood, taken at baseline.

CDR3 DNA sequence: TGTGCCAGCAGCACGAGTTATCCGGGACAGGGGGAGCTGTTTTTT. This sequence encodes CASSTSYPGQGELFF. J is TRBJ2-2 and V is TRBV7-3, with 7 bases matching TRBD1. Per the germline V gene, CDR1 is SGHTA and CDR2 is FQGTGA. The CDR3 length is 15 residues. V trimming: 5 bases; J trimming: 8 bases; junction bases outside the gene matches: 11.